The rows below give T cell receptor beta chains drawn from one sample of a study of blood T cells in healthy people across ages. TCRdb re-called the 5' RACE reads through MiXCR, storing one row per CDR3 protein. The top ten hold about 23% of the sample, which has approximately 1,700,000 distinct CDR3 sequences, 39% seen once. Sequencing was done on a sample of blood. The receptors originated from a human donor in good health. Each CDR3 is given with its conserved first and last residue. The D gene is left open where the match is weak. Size is stated for part of the rows, as once, few or many counts, or as a class when the clone is expanded.

J: TRBJ1-2
D: .
size: few
V: TRBV27
DNA: TGTGCCAGCAGTTTATCAGGACAGACTAATAACTATGGCTACACCTTC
CDR3: CASSLSGQTNNYGYTF

J: TRBJ1-4
D: TRBD1
size: .
V: TRBV6-6
DNA: TGTGCCAGCAGTCGCCCAACTTCAGGGGGCTCGGGAGAAAAACTGTTTTTT
CDR3: CASSRPTSGGSGEKLFF

J: TRBJ1-1
D: .
size: .
V: TRBV3-1
DNA: TGTGCCAGCAGCTATTGGGGCAGGGGAGGCACTGAAGCTTTCTTT
CDR3: CASSYWGRGGTEAFF

J: TRBJ1-2
D: .
size: many
V: TRBV29-1
DNA: TGCAGCGTTGGGGGGGGGGACTATGGCTACACCTTC
CDR3: CSVGGGDYGYTF

J: TRBJ2-5
D: .
size: .
V: TRBV11-3
DNA: TGTGCCAGCAGCCCCCGATTCTCCCGGGTGACCCAGTACTTC
CDR3: CASSPRFSRVTQYF

J: TRBJ2-3
D: .
size: .
V: TRBV3-1
DNA: TGTGCCAGCAGCCAAAACTCCGGGACATTTTCTAGCACAGATACGCAGTATTTT
CDR3: CASSQNSGTFSSTDTQYF

J: TRBJ1-1
D: TRBD1
size: .
V: TRBV27
DNA: TGTGCCAGCAGTTTGGGGCAGGGGGGAAGCACTGAAGCTTTCTTT
CDR3: CASSLGQGGSTEAFF

J: TRBJ2-5
D: TRBD1
size: .
V: TRBV7-9
DNA: TGTGCCAGCAGCTTCGGGCAGGGGGTGGAAGAGACCCAGTACTTC
CDR3: CASSFGQGVEETQYF

J: TRBJ1-5
D: TRBD1
size: few
V: TRBV4-2
DNA: TGTGCCAGCAGCCATACCGGGACAGGGCTAAATCAGCCCCAGCATTTT
CDR3: CASSHTGTGLNQPQHF

J: TRBJ1-1
D: .
size: .
V: TRBV7-2
DNA: TGTGCCAGCAGCTTGACCAAGACCGTGAACACTGAAGCTTTCTTT
CDR3: CASSLTKTVNTEAFF

J: TRBJ2-5
D: TRBD2
size: .
V: TRBV6-5
DNA: TGTGCCAGCAGTTACTCCCCTTACGGGGGGGAGACCCAGTACTTC
CDR3: CASSYSPYGGETQYF

J: TRBJ1-2
D: TRBD1
size: .
V: TRBV27
DNA: TGTGCCAGCGGTACCCTGGACAGGCGTAATGGCTACACCTTC
CDR3: CASGTLDRRNGYTF

J: TRBJ2-5
D: TRBD1
size: .
V: TRBV24-1
DNA: TGTGCCACCAGTGATCCTGGACAGGGGGCCCAGACCCAGTACTTC
CDR3: CATSDPGQGAQTQYF

J: TRBJ1-2
D: .
size: .
V: TRBV4-3
DNA: TGCGCCAGCAGCCAAGACCCTTATGGGGCTGGCTACACCTTC
CDR3: CASSQDPYGAGYTF

J: TRBJ2-3
D: .
size: .
V: TRBV16
DNA: TGTGCCAGCAGCCAACAGCACAGTCACACAGATACGCAGTATTTT
CDR3: CASSQQHSHTDTQYF

J: TRBJ1-2
D: .
size: .
V: TRBV20-1
DNA: TGCAGTGGATACTCAGGCAATGGCTACACCTTC
CDR3: CSGYSGNGYTF

J: TRBJ1-2
D: .
size: .
V: TRBV4-3
DNA: TGCGCCAGCAGCCACGATGGTCACTATGGCTACACCTTC
CDR3: CASSHDGHYGYTF

J: TRBJ2-7
D: .
size: .
V: TRBV2
DNA: TGTGCCAGCAGCCTACAGGGGGGGTTCGAGCAGTACTTC
CDR3: CASSLQGGFEQYF

J: TRBJ1-1
D: .
size: .
V: TRBV7-2
DNA: TGTGCCAGCAGCCAATTATTTAACACTGAAGCTTTCTTT
CDR3: CASSQLFNTEAFF

J: TRBJ2-1
D: TRBD2
size: .
V: TRBV5-1
DNA: TGCGCCAGCAGCTTGGCTGCTAGCGGGGGGGCTTATGAGCAGTTCTTC
CDR3: CASSLAASGGAYEQFF

J: TRBJ1-2
D: .
size: .
V: TRBV29-1
DNA: TGCAGCGTGAGCCCTCGACAGGCCAACTATGGCTACACCTTC
CDR3: CSVSPRQANYGYTF

J: TRBJ2-1
D: TRBD2
size: few
V: TRBV7-9
DNA: TGTGCCAGCAGCGGGCGTCTTGGTAGCGGGGGGGTAAGCTCCTACAATGAGCAGTTCTTC
CDR3: CASSGRLGSGGVSSYNEQFF

J: TRBJ2-7
D: TRBD1
size: few
V: TRBV12-3/TRBV12-4
DNA: TGTGCCAGCAGTCAGACCTACAGGGGCGAGCAGTACTTC
CDR3: CASSQTYRGEQYF

J: TRBJ2-7
D: .
size: .
V: TRBV4-2
DNA: TGTGCCAGCAGCCAAGATTTGAGTGGCTGGTACGAGCAGTACTTC
CDR3: CASSQDLSGWYEQYF

J: TRBJ1-5
D: .
size: .
V: TRBV12-5
DNA: TGTGCTAGTGGATCTGACAGGTTTGATCAGCCCCAGCATTTT
CDR3: CASGSDRFDQPQHF

J: TRBJ1-1
D: .
size: .
V: TRBV7-9
DNA: TGTGCCAGCAGCTTATTCCTAGGGTCAGAGAACACTGAAGCTTTCTTT
CDR3: CASSLFLGSENTEAFF

J: TRBJ2-3
D: .
size: .
V: TRBV3-1
DNA: TGTGCCAGCAGCCAAGACGCTAGTAGCGATACGCAGTATTTT
CDR3: CASSQDASSDTQYF

J: TRBJ2-1
D: .
size: few
V: TRBV7-2
DNA: TGTGCCAGCAGCGTTGACGGGACACTGACCTACAATGAGCAGTTCTTC
CDR3: CASSVDGTLTYNEQFF

J: TRBJ2-7
D: .
size: .
V: TRBV5-1
DNA: TGCGCCAGCAGCTTGGAGGTCAGTCGAGCGTACGAGCAGTACTTC
CDR3: CASSLEVSRAYEQYF

J: TRBJ2-1
D: TRBD1
size: few
V: TRBV20-1
DNA: TGCAGTGCTACTAGCCACAGGGGGATCAATGAGCAGTTCTTC
CDR3: CSATSHRGINEQFF

J: TRBJ1-5
D: .
size: .
V: TRBV20-1
DNA: TGCAGTGCTAGAGGGGAATATCAGCCCCAGCATTTT
CDR3: CSARGEYQPQHF

J: TRBJ1-5
D: TRBD1
size: .
V: TRBV2
DNA: TGTGCCAGCAGGGGACAGGAGGATCAGCCCCAGCATTTT
CDR3: CASRGQEDQPQHF

J: TRBJ2-5
D: TRBD1
size: .
V: TRBV6-5
DNA: TGTGCCAGCAGTTACTACGGGACAGGGGAATGGGAGACCCAGTACTTC
CDR3: CASSYYGTGEWETQYF

J: TRBJ1-4
D: TRBD1
size: .
V: TRBV29-1
DNA: TGCAGCGTTCTAGAAGACAGGGGAACTAATGAAAAACTGTTTTTT
CDR3: CSVLEDRGTNEKLFF

J: TRBJ2-7
D: .
size: few
V: TRBV4-1
DNA: TGCGCCAGCAGCCAGTTACAGATGTACGAGCAGTACTTC
CDR3: CASSQLQMYEQYF

J: TRBJ2-3
D: .
size: few
V: TRBV20-1
DNA: TGCAGTGCTCCCCCGGGGGGCCCCTTTGATACGCAGTATTTT
CDR3: CSAPPGGPFDTQYF

J: TRBJ2-5
D: .
size: .
V: TRBV7-2
DNA: TGTGCCAGCAGCTTAATGGGCGATCCCGGGGAGACCCAGTACTTC
CDR3: CASSLMGDPGETQYF

J: TRBJ2-2
D: TRBD1
size: few
V: TRBV6-1
DNA: TGTGCCAGCAGCGTGACAGGGGCGGGCACCGGGGAGCTGTTTTTT
CDR3: CASSVTGAGTGELFF

J: TRBJ1-1
D: TRBD1
size: .
V: TRBV7-9
DNA: TGTGCCAGCAGCTACCGGACAGGGGCGATGAACACTGAAGCTTTCTTT
CDR3: CASSYRTGAMNTEAFF

J: TRBJ2-3
D: .
size: .
V: TRBV5-1
DNA: TGCGCCAGCAGCTTGAGAGGGACACGGGGAGACACAGATACGCAGTATTTT
CDR3: CASSLRGTRGDTDTQYF